These T cell receptor beta chains were read from a single sample in a study of T cell responses to AZD1222 COVID-19 vaccine. Using immunoSEQ multiplex PCR, the repertoire was profiled, and TCRdb retains in-frame clones only, with some absent. Of 100,000 to 120,000 clones in the sample, roughly 90% were seen once. This specimen was peripheral blood, taken on day 0 of AZD1222 vaccination. The source is an adult in good health. Both conserved end residues are part of each CDR3. The D gene is left open where the match is weak. Rows give clone size only sometimes, using once, few, many, or a class for an expanded clone.

v_gene	abundance	j_gene	d_gene	CDR3aa	CDR3nt
TRBV5-1	-	TRBJ2-2	-	CASSPRTQTGTNTGELFF	TGCGCCAGCAGCCCCCGAACCCAGACCGGGACGAACACCGGGGAGCTGTTTTTT
TRBV28	-	TRBJ1-5	-	CASSLRVQPQHF	TGTGCCAGCAGTTTACGTGTTCAGCCCCAGCATTTT
TRBV7-9	-	TRBJ1-5	TRBD1	CASSFGTGNQPQHF	TGTGCCAGCAGCTTCGGGACAGGGAATCAGCCCCAGCATTTT
TRBV6-5	-	TRBJ1-6	-	CASSYSASSYNSPLHF	TGTGCCAGCAGTTACTCGGCGAGCTCCTATAATTCACCCCTCCACTTT
TRBV7-6	-	TRBJ2-3	-	CASSLEGRSTDTQYF	TGTGCCAGCAGCTTAGAGGGCAGAAGCACAGATACGCAGTATTTT
TRBV5-1	once	TRBJ2-1	TRBD1	CASSLRDSSYNEQFF	TGCGCCAGCAGCTTACGGGACAGCTCCTACAATGAGCAGTTCTTC
TRBV2	once	TRBJ2-7	-	CASSPLYEQYF	TGTGCCAGCAGTCCGCTGTACGAGCAGTACTTC
TRBV7-7	few	TRBJ2-5	TRBD2	CASSPTTSGGASGETQYF	TGTGCTAGCAGCCCGACTACTAGCGGGGGGGCATCGGGAGAGACCCAGTACTTC
TRBV27	-	TRBJ1-2	-	CASCLSPTGAAYGYTF	TGTGCCAGCTGTTTATCCCCGACCGGGGCCGCCTATGGCTACACCTTC
TRBV7-6	-	TRBJ1-6	-	CASSQMDGGDSPLHF	TGTGCCAGCAGCCAAATGGACGGGGGTGATTCACCCCTCCACTTT
TRBV28	-	TRBJ1-6	-	CASTVAVTEGFPANSPLHF	TGTGCCAGCACCGTGGCCGTGACAGAGGGTTTCCCGGCTAATTCACCCCTCCACTTT
TRBV28	-	TRBJ2-7	-	CASSWGVGEQYF	TGTGCCAGCAGTTGGGGGGTGGGCGAGCAGTACTTC
TRBV27	-	TRBJ1-1	TRBD1	CASSLAPAGGRGEAFF	TGTGCCAGCAGTTTAGCCCCAGCAGGGGGCAGAGGTGAAGCTTTCTTT
TRBV28	-	TRBJ2-7	TRBD1	CASSRQGVRNEQYF	TGTGCCAGCAGTAGACAGGGGGTAAGGAACGAGCAGTACTTC
TRBV6-5	-	TRBJ1-2	-	CASLPGRGGYGYTF	TGTGCCAGCCTCCCAGGCAGGGGAGGCTATGGCTACACCTTC
TRBV5-4	-	TRBJ1-6	-	CASSLGWGPGEFSYNSPLHF	TGTGCCAGCAGCTTAGGGTGGGGGCCAGGGGAATTCTCCTATAATTCACCCCTCCACTTT
TRBV23-1	many	TRBJ2-1	TRBD1	CASSQSGDRAQWEQFF	TGCGCCAGCAGTCAATCGGGGGACAGGGCACAATGGGAGCAGTTCTTC
TRBV12-2	-	TRBJ2-5	-	CASRFAGTSGSQEYF	TGTGCAAGTCGCTTTGCCGGGACTAGCGGCAGCCAAGAGTACTTC
TRBV5-1	-	TRBJ2-1	TRBD1	CASSLTGTEYNEQFF	TGCGCCAGCAGCTTAACCGGGACAGAATACAATGAGCAGTTCTTC
TRBV2	-	TRBJ1-6	-	CASSEARQGSWYSPLHF	TGTGCCAGCAGTGAAGCGCGTCAGGGGAGTTGGTATTCACCCCTCCACTTT
TRBV6-2/TRBV6-3	-	TRBJ2-3	TRBD2	CASSYSALAGGPSTDTQYF	TGTGCCAGCAGTTACTCTGCACTAGCGGGAGGACCTAGCACAGATACGCAGTATTTT
TRBV5-1	once	TRBJ2-1	TRBD2	CASSSGRLQFF	TGCGCCAGCAGCTCCGGGAGGCTTCAGTTCTTC
TRBV27	-	TRBJ1-5	-	CASSSSGTWENQPQHF	TGTGCCAGCAGTTCCTCGGGGACGTGGGAAAATCAGCCCCAGCATTTT
TRBV3-1/TRBV3-2	-	TRBJ2-7	-	CASSQDSEWGVGEQYF	TGTGCCAGCAGCCAAGATTCGGAGTGGGGGGTTGGCGAGCAGTACTTC
TRBV19	many	TRBJ1-2	-	CASTPTSLGGYTF	TGTGCCAGTACGCCCACAAGTCTTGGTGGCTACACCTTC
TRBV7-2	-	TRBJ2-1	TRBD2	CASSLQGTSGSYNEQFF	TGTGCCAGCAGCCTACAAGGGACTAGCGGGAGCTACAATGAGCAGTTCTTC
TRBV6-5	-	TRBJ2-5	-	CASSPPRETQYF	TGTGCCAGCAGCCCCCCGAGAGAGACCCAGTACTTC
TRBV27	-	TRBJ1-5	-	CASSPGRDQPQHF	TGTGCCAGCAGTCCGGGACGGGATCAGCCCCAGCATTTT
TRBV7-6	-	TRBJ2-5	TRBD2	CASSLVGTSGGYQETQYF	TGTGCCAGCAGCTTAGTAGGGACTAGCGGGGGCTACCAAGAGACCCAGTACTTC
TRBV19	-	TRBJ1-2	-	CASSITGISIDGYTF	TGTGCCAGTAGTATAACGGGGATTTCGATCGATGGCTACACCTTC
TRBV28	-	TRBJ1-6	TRBD1	CASSSGQGNDSPLHF	TGTGCCAGCAGTTCAGGACAGGGGAATGATTCACCCCTCCACTTT
TRBV12-5	-	TRBJ2-1	-	CASGILTVGEQFF	TGTGCTAGTGGCATCCTGACTGTTGGTGAGCAGTTCTTC
TRBV7-2	-	TRBJ2-1	TRBD2	CASSLALASGYNEQFF	TGTGCCAGCAGCTTAGCGCTGGCTAGCGGCTACAATGAGCAGTTCTTC